The 18 T cell receptor beta chains below were found in one sample sequenced in a study of shared clonotypes between healthy human individuals. In the naive CD8 group, cells lacked CD45RO and were positively selected for CCR7, so terminally differentiated effector memory CD45RA+ cells were left out. Libraries were prepared by immunoSEQ multiplex PCR; TCRdb keeps only in-frame clonotypes and omits some of them. The sample lists 750,000 to 1,000,000 clones, about 91% occurring once. What was sequenced was naive CD8+ T cells sorted from blood. All receptors come from a man aged 25-40 years in good health.

The chain has TRBV28 and TRBJ1-1; D is uncertain. This CDR3 is 11 amino acids long. The V end was cut by 5 bases, the J end by 10 bases, with 11 bases between. The germline CDR1 and CDR2 sequences are MDHEN and SYDVKM. In DNA, the CDR3 is TGTGCCAGCAGTCTTTTTTTCAGAGCTTTCTTT. Translated, it gives CASSLFFRAFF.

V usage is TRBV5-1 and J usage is TRBJ2-1, with 8 nucleotides matching TRBD1. This CDR3 contains 15 residues. Trimming removed 2 bases from V and 5 bases from J; junction bases left unmatched: 6. The germline gives CDR1 SGHRS, CDR2 YFSETQ. The CDR3 nucleotides are TGCGCCAGCAGCTTCCGGTGGACAGGGAACAATGAGCAGTTCTTC. This translates into CASSFRWTGNNEQFF.

This chain connects TRBV11-3 to TRBJ2-5; D is unclear. The germline V gene encodes CDR1 SGHNT and CDR2 YENEEA. The V end was cut by 1 base, the J end by 1 base, with 7 bases between. The CDR3 contains 14 residues. CDR3 in DNA: TGTGCCAGCAGCTTAGTGGTAGGCCAAGAGACCCAGTACTTC. Encoded protein: CASSLVVGQETQYF.

The rearrangement joins TRBV2 to TRBJ2-7; 9 bases agree with TRBD1. The CDR3 has 16 residues. CDR1 SNHLY and CDR2 FYNNEI come from the germline V gene. J gave up 3 bases and V 5 bases, and 11 bases lay outside the gene matches. DNA for the CDR3: TGTGCCAGCAGTCCGACTGGGACAGGGCGACGCTACGAGCAGTACTTC. Its protein product is CASSPTGTGRRYEQYF.

The V call is TRBV29-1, the J call TRBJ2-2; D is uncertain. Germline V gene sequence: CDR1 SQVTM, CDR2 ANQGSEA. This CDR3 comprises 13 residues. The V end lost 4 bases, the J end lost 2 bases, and 8 bases lay between the germline ends. The CDR3 region is CSVVFHNTGELFF. For the CDR3, the DNA is TGCAGCGTTGTGTTCCACAACACCGGGGAGCTGTTTTTT.

The chain is built from TRBV9 and TRBJ2-1; 10 nucleotides match TRBD1. This CDR3 spans 14 amino acids. Germline CDR1 is SGDLS and CDR2 is YYNGEE. The V gene end was trimmed by 5 bases and the J gene end by 10 bases; junction bases not matched to a gene: 9. Written as DNA, the CDR3 is TGTGCCAGCAGTATGGGGACAGGGGCCAGAGAGCAGTTCTTC. It yields the protein CASSMGTGAREQFF.

In this sample, this clone turned up once. The V call is TRBV4-1, the J call TRBJ2-7, with a tentative D call TRBD2 (5 bases). In germline, CDR1 is MGHRA, CDR2 YSYEKL. Trimming removed 4 bases at V and 2 bases at J, with 12 bases between. CDR3 length: 14 residues. CDR3 residues: CASSPTNGAYEQYF. The CDR3, as DNA: TGCGCCAGCAGCCCAACGAACGGGGCCTACGAGCAGTACTTC.

The CDR3 DNA reads as TGTGCCAGCAGTTTAAGGTCGCGCTACGAGCAGTACTTC. Translated, it gives CASSLRSRYEQYF. The rearrangement uses TRBV27 and TRBJ2-7; D remains unclear. Germline lookup yields CDR1 MNHEY and CDR2 SMNVEV (reference sequence). The CDR3 covers 13 residues. Between the trimmed V and J ends, which lost 2 bases and 3 bases, there was a span of 8 bases.

The chain combines TRBV11-3 with TRBJ2-1; TRBD2 aligns across 7 bases. The CDR3 covers 17 residues. From germline, CDR1 is SGHNT and CDR2 YENEEA. J was trimmed by 4 bases and V by 0 bases; bases with no gene match: 9. CDR3 sequence: CASSLENWEGRYNEQFF. The CDR3 coding sequence is TGTGCCAGCAGCTTAGAAAACTGGGAGGGTAGGTACAATGAGCAGTTCTTC.

The genes are TRBV4-1 and TRBJ2-2; 7 nucleotides match TRBD2. J gave up 2 bases and V 8 bases, and 2 bases lay outside the gene matches. Germline V gives CDR1 MGHRA, CDR2 YSYEKL. The length of the CDR3 is 13 residues. CDR3 sequence (DNA): TGCGCCAGCTGGGGGGGTAACACCGGGGAGCTGTTTTTT. Its protein product is CASWGGNTGELFF.

The chain uses TRBV4-1 and TRBJ2-1; 8 nucleotides align to TRBD2. This CDR3 has 18 amino acids. In germline, CDR1 is MGHRA, CDR2 YSYEKL. J lost 6 bases, V lost 4 bases, and 17 bases had no gene match. The CDR3 DNA reads as TGCGCCAGCAGCCCACCACGCCCGCGGACTAGCTCCCTCAATGAGCAGTTCTTC. This gives the protein CASSPPRPRTSSLNEQFF.

The rearrangement joins TRBV4-2 to TRBJ1-2; D perhaps matches TRBD1 (6 bases). The germline V gene encodes CDR1 LGHNA and CDR2 YNFKEQ. Trimming removed 5 bases at V and 4 bases at J, with 14 bases between. The CDR3 consists of 14 residues. The CDR3 is CASSSLQGSYGYTF. Here the CDR3 DNA reads TGTGCCAGCAGCTCGCTCCAGGGGAGCTATGGCTACACCTTC.

V usage is TRBV7-9 and J usage is TRBJ2-1; D gene uncertain. Germline CDR1 and CDR2: SEHNR and FQNEAQ (reference sequence). The CDR3 consists of 12 residues. V was clipped by 5 bases and J by 7 bases, with 9 bases between them. CDR3 loop: CASSPVLNEQFF. The CDR3 coding sequence is TGTGCCAGCAGCCCCGTTTTGAATGAGCAGTTCTTC.

In DNA, the CDR3 is TGTGCCACCAGCAGCTTTCCGGACAGCACTAACTATGGCTACACCTTC. Its protein is CATSSFPDSTNYGYTF. The chain couples TRBV15 to TRBJ1-2; maybe TRBD1 (6 bases). The ends were cut back, 3 bases at V and 0 bases at J, with 14 bases in the middle. The CDR3 is 16 residues long. From germline, CDR1 is LNHNV and CDR2 YYDKDF (reference sequence).

This clone was picked up a small number of times. The chain recombines TRBV21-1 with TRBJ2-1; TRBD1 reflects the table's D call only, with no check against the DNA. TRBV21-1 is described as a pseudogene. CDR3 length: 16 amino acids. Here the CDR3 reads CASSWRDRGVDNEQFF. In DNA, the CDR3 is TGTGCCAGCAGCTGGCGGGACAGGGGGGTCGACAATGAGCAGTTCTTC.

This chain connects TRBV7-9 to TRBJ1-3; D call uncertain. With 5 bases removed from V and 0 bases from J, the gap between germline ends came to 5 bases. This CDR3 is built from 13 residues. CDR1 is SEHNR and CDR2 is FQNEAQ in the germline V gene (reference sequence). The CDR3 here is CASSPPSGNTIYF. The CDR3 DNA sequence: TGTGCCAGCAGCCCACCCTCTGGAAACACCATATATTTT.

The chain employs TRBV6-5 and TRBJ2-2; D unclear. Trimming removed 0 bases from V and 1 base from J, with 6 bases in between. Germline V CDR1 and CDR2: MNHEY, SVGAGI. CDR3 length equals 15 residues. The CDR3 DNA follows: TGTGCCAGCAGTTACTCGGTGGGGAACACCGGGGAGCTGTTTTTT. Encoded protein: CASSYSVGNTGELFF.

The V call is TRBV7-9, the J call TRBJ2-7; the D gene is possibly TRBD1 (6 bases). The CDR3 contains 13 residues. CDR1 SEHNR and CDR2 FQNEAQ come from the germline V gene (reference sequence). Trimming removed 6 bases from V and 4 bases from J, with 13 bases in between. The CDR3 DNA reads as TGTGCCAGCAGAGGGGGAAGGGGATACGAGCAGTACTTC. Residues: CASRGGRGYEQYF.